Presented here are 23 T cell receptor beta chains from one specimen sequenced in a study of OX40 agonist ivuxolimab in advanced cancers. The library relied on the immunoSEQ multiplex PCR assay. TCRdb limited this immuneACCESS table to in-frame rearrangements with V and J called. A share of clones is missing; checked studies link under half to unresolved V genes, and the rest is unexplained. For this sample there are about 76,000 clones; about 82% appear just once. The ten largest account for under 0.75% of the sample. This specimen consisted of CD4+ or CD8+ T cells sorted from blood, obtained in a trial of the OX40 agonist ivuxolimab. These receptors originate from an adult with an advanced solid tumor such as melanoma, head and neck, liver or kidney cancer.

This chain connects TRBV6-5 to TRBJ1-3; unclear D gene. The CDR3 is made up of 15 amino acids. CDR1 is MNHEY, CDR2 SVGAGI, per germline. V was shortened by 6 bases and J by 1 base, with 13 bases between the two germline ends. The CDR3 sequence is CASSRHTASGNTIYF. The CDR3 nucleotides read TGTGCCAGCAGCCGACACACAGCATCTGGAAACACCATATATTTT.

This clone was counted only a few times. The V gene is TRBV6-5, the J gene TRBJ1-2; D not certain. Germline loops: CDR1 MNHEY, CDR2 SVGAGI. The CDR3 is 13 residues long. V lost 5 bases and J 6 bases, leaving 13 bases between the germline ends. This chain's CDR3 is CASSTPEADGYTF. The CDR3 DNA follows: TGTGCCAGCAGTACCCCGGAGGCTGATGGCTACACCTTC.

The chain is built from TRBV19 and TRBJ1-2; weak D call: TRBD1 (5 bases). Germline CDR1 and CDR2: LNHDA and SQIVND (reference sequence). The V and J ends lost 9 bases and 6 bases respectively, with 17 bases between them. This CDR3 region has 13 residues. CDR3 loop: CASTQAREDGYTF. The DNA of the CDR3 is TGTGCCAGCACCCAGGCCAGGGAGGATGGCTACACCTTC.

The V gene is TRBV2, the J gene TRBJ2-5; TRBD1 matches at 9 bases. The CDR3 is made up of 15 amino acids. J was trimmed by 4 bases and V by 4 bases; bases with no gene match: 7. The germline gives CDR1 SNHLY, CDR2 FYNNEI. CDR3 DNA sequence: TGTGCCAGCAGTGGACCGGGACAGGGCGGAGAGACCCAGTACTTC. Amino acid sequence: CASSGPGQGGETQYF.

CDR3 region: CASSLTGTTDTQYF. The CDR3 DNA reads as TGCGCCAGCAGCTTGACAGGGACCACAGATACGCAGTATTTT. This chain uses TRBV5-1 with TRBJ2-3; tentatively, D is TRBD1 (6 bases). CDR3 length equals 14 residues. The ends were cut back, 1 base at V and 2 bases at J, with 8 bases in the middle. The germline CDR1 and CDR2 sequences are SGHRS and YFSETQ.

V gene TRBV7-8 combines with J gene TRBJ2-3; TRBD1 aligns across 11 bases. Trimming removed 5 bases from V and 6 bases from J; junction bases left unmatched: 16. The CDR3 is made up of 18 amino acids. CDR1 is SGHVS, CDR2 FQNEAQ, per germline. DNA of the CDR3: TGTGCCAGCAGCGCAAGCCCCCGAGGGACAGGGGGGGTGGATACGCAGTATTTT. Amino acids: CASSASPRGTGGVDTQYF. Looking up the rest from reference TRBV7-8 and TRBJ2-3 gives the full variable domain: GAGVSQSPRYKVAKRGQDVALRCDPISGHVSLFWYQQALGQGPEFLTYFQNEAQLDKSGLPSDRFFAERPEGSVSTLKIQRTQQEDSAVYLCASSASPRGTGGVDTQYFGPGTRLTVL.

V is TRBV7-9 and J is TRBJ2-7; D may be TRBD1 or TRBD2 (5 bases each). Trimming removed 4 bases at V and 5 bases at J, with 15 bases between. Germline CDR1 SEHNR, CDR2 FQNEAQ (reference sequence). The CDR3 extends over 14 amino acids. The CDR3 DNA reads as TGTGCCAGCAGCTATCCGGGACCCCGTCACGAGCAGTACTTC. Translation gives CASSYPGPRHEQYF.

This chain uses TRBV6-1 with TRBJ1-1; 8 bases are a match to TRBD1. This CDR3 region has 15 residues. With V trimmed by 5 bases and J by 6 bases, 11 bases remained unmatched. Germline V gene lookup returns CDR1 MNHNS and CDR2 SASEGT. In DNA form, the CDR3 reads TGTGCCAGCAGTCCCCGGACAGGGAGCGCGCCTGAAGCTTTCTTT. This encodes CASSPRTGSAPEAFF.

This clone was recorded a few times. This chain links TRBV10-2 with TRBJ1-1; TRBD1 agrees at 7 bases. Germline values: CDR1 WSHSY, CDR2 SAAADI. V lost 7 bases and J lost 3; bases outside the gene matches: 8. The CDR3 is made up of 14 amino acids. The CDR3 DNA sequence: TGCGCCAGCATTCTTGGGACAGCCTACACTGAAGCTTTCTTT. It is translated as CASILGTAYTEAFF.

V usage is TRBV6-1 and J usage is TRBJ1-2; 7 bases map to TRBD1. From germline, CDR1 is MNHNS and CDR2 SASEGT. The length of the CDR3 is 15 residues. V lost 4 bases, J lost 1 base, and 6 bases stayed unmatched. CDR3 nucleotides: TGTGCCAGCAGTGCAGTGGACAGGTTTAACTATGGCTACACCTTC. Translation: CASSAVDRFNYGYTF.

This clone was counted once. The chain links TRBV6-5 to TRBJ1-2; weak D call: TRBD1 (6 bases). Germline V gives CDR1 MNHEY, CDR2 SVGAGI. The CDR3 sequence is 15 residues long. V lost 7 bases to trimming and J lost 3 bases, with 18 bases between them. The CDR3 DNA is TGTGCCAGCAACGGTCGGGGGGCAGGGGACTATGGCTACACCTTC. Protein sequence: CASNGRGAGDYGYTF.

V gene TRBV5-6 combines with J gene TRBJ1-1; possibly TRBD1 for D (5 bases). The CDR3 sequence is 13 residues long. CDR1 and CDR2 from the germline V gene are SGHDT and YYEEEE. Deletions cut 1 base from V and 6 bases from J, with 10 bases between. CDR3 coding DNA: TGTGCCAGCAGCTTGAGTGGGGGATCTGAAGCTTTCTTT. This gives the protein CASSLSGGSEAFF.

The chain links TRBV5-1 to TRBJ2-5; possible D gene TRBD1, 5 bases. Germline loops: CDR1 SGHRS, CDR2 YFSETQ. V gave up 0 bases and J gave up 4 bases, with 10 bases separating them. The length of the CDR3 is 14 residues. For the CDR3, the DNA is TGCGCCAGCAGCTTGGTGGCAGGGTCAGAGACCCAGTACTTC. Protein: CASSLVAGSETQYF.

The rearrangement links TRBV9 to TRBJ1-2, with 7 bases that match TRBD1. CDR3 length equals 15 residues. Germline CDR1 is SGDLS and CDR2 is YYNGEE. With V trimmed by 3 bases and J by 8 bases, 13 bases remained unmatched. CDR3 region: CASSAQITTGLGYTF. The DNA for the CDR3 is TGTGCCAGCAGCGCCCAAATAACGACAGGGTTGGGCTACACCTTC.

The genes are TRBV2 and TRBJ1-6, with D possibly TRBD1 on 6 matching bases. With 6 bases removed from V and 3 bases from J, the gap between germline ends came to 12 bases. CDR1 and CDR2 (germline): SNHLY, FYNNEI. CDR3 length: 15 residues. CDR3: CASREDSLYNSPLHF. In nucleotides, the CDR3 is TGTGCCAGCAGAGAGGACAGCCTCTATAATTCACCCCTCCACTTT.

This chain connects TRBV5-1 to TRBJ2-4; a weak D match, TRBD2 (6 bases). This CDR3 contains 16 residues. CDR1 SGHRS and CDR2 YFSETQ come from the germline V gene. Trimming cost V 4 bases and J 3 bases, with 17 bases left between them. The chain's CDR3 is CASSREVGEGKNIQYF. CDR3 nucleotide sequence: TGCGCCAGCAGCAGGGAGGTGGGAGAGGGCAAAAACATTCAGTACTTC. Using reference TRBV5-1 and TRBJ2-4 for the parts outside the CDR3, the full variable domain is KAGVTQTPRYLIKTRGQQVTLSCSPISGHRSVSWYQQTPGQGLQFLFEYFSETQRNKGNFPGRFSGRQFSNSRSEMNVSTLELGDSALYLCASSREVGEGKNIQYFGAGTRLSVL.

The chain recombines TRBV30 with TRBJ2-6; 9 nucleotides align to TRBD1. The CDR3 is 16 amino acids. V shed 6 bases, J shed 0 bases, and the junction held 6 bases outside the gene matches. Germline V lookup: CDR1 GTSNPN, CDR2 SVGIG (reference sequence). The CDR3 loop reads CACGGQGNSGANVLTF. Here the CDR3 DNA reads TGTGCCTGCGGCGGACAGGGGAACTCTGGGGCCAACGTCCTGACTTTC.

This clone was counted a single time. The chain links TRBV5-1 to TRBJ1-2; 12 nucleotides match TRBD1. The CDR3 is 14 amino acids. The germline gives CDR1 SGHRS, CDR2 YFSETQ. V was clipped by 4 bases and J by 7 bases; unmatched bases: 5. The CDR3 loop is CASSTGTGGVGYTF. For the CDR3, the DNA is TGCGCCAGCAGCACCGGGACAGGGGGCGTTGGCTACACCTTC. Using reference TRBV5-1 and TRBJ1-2 for the parts outside the CDR3, the full variable domain is KAGVTQTPRYLIKTRGQQVTLSCSPISGHRSVSWYQQTPGQGLQFLFEYFSETQRNKGNFPGRFSGRQFSNSRSEMNVSTLELGDSALYLCASSTGTGGVGYTFGSGTRLTVV.

The chain links TRBV30 to TRBJ1-3; TRBD1 might be the D (5 bases). Trimming removed 3 bases at V and 4 bases at J, with 16 bases between. The germline V gene has CDR1 GTSNPN and CDR2 SVGIG (reference sequence). The length of the CDR3 is 15 residues. In DNA form, the CDR3 reads TGTGCCTGGAGGAATGGGGGAATCTCCGGAAACACCATATATTTT. This encodes CAWRNGGISGNTIYF.

This chain uses TRBV2 with TRBJ2-3; 9 bases align to TRBD2. The CDR3 consists of 15 residues. Germline CDR1 and CDR2: SNHLY and FYNNEI. The V gene end was trimmed by 8 bases and the J gene end by 3 bases; junction bases not matched to a gene: 9. CDR3 loop: CASRLAAGGTDTQYF. The CDR3 DNA reads TGTGCCAGCCGACTAGCGGCCGGGGGAACAGATACGCAGTATTTT.

The chain has TRBV11-2 and TRBJ1-3; the D gene is possibly TRBD1 (6 bases). Trimming stripped 5 bases from V and 2 bases from J, with 19 bases between. Germline V gene data show CDR1 as SGHAT and CDR2 as FQNNGV. The length of the CDR3 is 17 residues. As DNA, the CDR3 is TGTGCCAGCAGCCAGGGGAGGGGGGGGAGTGCTGGAAACACCATATATTTT. Translating gives CASSQGRGGSAGNTIYF.

With respect to this clone: Other DNA variants within this sample encode the same CDR3. The CDR3 bases are TGTGCCAGCAGCTTGGCCGGGGATGGCTACACCTTC. It translates to CASSLAGDGYTF. V is TRBV5-6 and J is TRBJ1-2; D not certain. This CDR3 has 12 residues. Germline values: CDR1 SGHDT, CDR2 YYEEEE. Trimming shortened V by 0 bases and J by 6 bases, and 6 bases separated the two germline ends.

This chain joins TRBV7-2 and TRBJ1-1; D gene ambiguous. Per the germline V gene, CDR1 is SGHTA and CDR2 is FQGNSA. With 5 bases removed from V and 5 bases from J, the gap between germline ends came to 21 bases. The CDR3 runs 16 residues. CDR3 residues: CASSQLSGSMWTEAFF. CDR3 bases: TGTGCCAGCAGCCAACTTAGCGGATCAATGTGGACTGAAGCTTTCTTT.